The clone carrying this TCR beta chain was detected many times. The sample is drawn from a study of glioma-infiltrating T cells. Study as a whole: WHO grade II oligodendrogliomas or astrocytomas, plus non-recurrent WHO grade IV glioblastomas, were sampled.

CDR3 length equals 14 residues. The V gene's germline CDR1 is MNHNS and CDR2 SASEGT. The V gene lost 6 bases and the J gene lost 2 bases, with 12 bases spanning the gap. TCR alpha and beta CDR3 regions were amplified from RNA using iRepertoire nested multiplex PCR. One entry per CDR3 protein, called by TCRdb with MiXCR from the multiplex PCR reads. The data contain more than 300,000 distinct CDR3 sequences, about 40% of them singletons. The clonotype was recovered from a human donor with low-grade glioma or glioblastoma, undergoing nonglioma brain surgery, or in good health (not recorded which). The chain is built from TRBV6-1 and TRBJ2-3; D unresolved. The material sequenced was glioma tissue, nonneoplastic brain tissue, or PBMCs (not recorded which). CDR3 DNA sequence: TGTGCCAGCAGCCCCTACAGCGACACAGATACGCAGTATTTT. It translates to CASSPYSDTDTQYF.